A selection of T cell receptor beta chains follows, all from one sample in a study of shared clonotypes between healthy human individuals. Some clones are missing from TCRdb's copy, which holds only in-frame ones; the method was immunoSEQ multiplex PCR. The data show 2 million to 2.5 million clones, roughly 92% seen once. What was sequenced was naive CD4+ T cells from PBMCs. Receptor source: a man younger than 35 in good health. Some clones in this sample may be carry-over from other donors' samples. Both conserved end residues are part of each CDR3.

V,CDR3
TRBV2,CASAQQGARDTQYF
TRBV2,CASRAIGSHTDTQYF
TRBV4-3,CASSWTVSPADTQYF
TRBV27,CASTHSPGQLFFHYGYTF
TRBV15,CATSRGSGRVQETQYF
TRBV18,CASSPALGDTQYF
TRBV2,CASSARTSGSTDTQYF
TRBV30,CAWSSGGNQPQHF
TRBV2,CASSQGFNQPQHF
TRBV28,CASSLLLEDYNEQFF
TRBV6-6,CASSVSGSYTF
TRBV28,CASSNVAGGVETQYF
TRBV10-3,CAISETGYEQYF
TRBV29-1,CSVAFRFDTEAFF
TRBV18,CASSPLSQETQYF
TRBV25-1,CASSELGSLNEQFF
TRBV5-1,CASSYDGYEQYF
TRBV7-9,CASSLGPGVYNEQFF
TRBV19,CASSNSGQSSGNTIYF
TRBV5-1,CASSLAGTGLYGELFF
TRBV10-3,CAISFGQASSGNTIYF
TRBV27,CASSQGSLRYGYTF
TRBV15,CATSRPKTGQGNTEAFF
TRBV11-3,CASSRRVWETQYF
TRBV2,CASMPGLAGYEQYF
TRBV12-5,CASGLGLAGGRETQYF
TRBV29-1,CSEQTGTDTQYF
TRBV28,CASRGAGVVKNIQYF
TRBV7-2,CASSPSRTSGRRGEQFF
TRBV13,CASSSSGTGRTEAFF
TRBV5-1,CASGGDTQYF
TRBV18,CASQPEWGVGNEKLFF
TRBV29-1,CSVAWRDSGYTF
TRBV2,CASGGGQGYEQYF
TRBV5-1,CASSLGADRASGYTF
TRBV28,CASSDMRGAVYGYTF
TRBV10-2,CASSERSGGNTIYF
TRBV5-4,CASSTNRGTDTQYF
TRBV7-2,CASSSRTGAGANVLTF
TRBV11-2,CASSLRVGQAEDEQFF
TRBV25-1,CASSEFSAGTNEKLFF
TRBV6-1,CASRTGYGDTQYF
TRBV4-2,CASHPGLAGVEQTQYF
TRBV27,CASSLRGTNYGYTF
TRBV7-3,CASSLMPGQESEQYF
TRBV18,CASSPAGTYNQPQHF
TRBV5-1,CASSPAGGETQYF